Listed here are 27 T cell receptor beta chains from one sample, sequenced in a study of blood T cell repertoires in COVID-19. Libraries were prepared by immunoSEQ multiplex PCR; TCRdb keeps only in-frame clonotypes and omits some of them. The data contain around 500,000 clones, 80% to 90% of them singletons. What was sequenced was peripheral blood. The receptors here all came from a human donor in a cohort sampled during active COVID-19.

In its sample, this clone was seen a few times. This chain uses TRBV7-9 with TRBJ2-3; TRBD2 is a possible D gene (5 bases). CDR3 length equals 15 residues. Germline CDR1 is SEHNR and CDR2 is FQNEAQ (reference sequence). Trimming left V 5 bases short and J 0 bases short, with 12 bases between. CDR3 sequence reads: CASSLLTSSTDTQYF. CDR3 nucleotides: TGTGCCAGCAGCCTACTCACTAGTAGCACAGATACGCAGTATTTT.

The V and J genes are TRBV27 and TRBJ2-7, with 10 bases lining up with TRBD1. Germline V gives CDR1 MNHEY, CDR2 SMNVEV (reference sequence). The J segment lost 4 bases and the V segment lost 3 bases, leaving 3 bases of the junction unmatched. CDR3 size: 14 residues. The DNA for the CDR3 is TGTGCCAGCAGTTTCCGGGACAGGGGATACGAGCAGTACTTC. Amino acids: CASSFRDRGYEQYF.

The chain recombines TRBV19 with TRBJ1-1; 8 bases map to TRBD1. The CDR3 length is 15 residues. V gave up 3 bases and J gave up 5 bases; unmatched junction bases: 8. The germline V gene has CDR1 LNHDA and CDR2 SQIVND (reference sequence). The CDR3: CASSMQGAIGTEAFF. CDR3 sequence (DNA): TGTGCCAGTAGTATGCAGGGGGCGATAGGGACTGAAGCTTTCTTT.

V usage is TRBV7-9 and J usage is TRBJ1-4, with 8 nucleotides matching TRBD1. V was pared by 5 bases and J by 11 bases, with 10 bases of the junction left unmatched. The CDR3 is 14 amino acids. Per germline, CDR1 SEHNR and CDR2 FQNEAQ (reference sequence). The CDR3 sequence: CASSPPTGVGKLFF. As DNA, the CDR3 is TGTGCCAGCAGCCCCCCGACAGGGGTTGGTAAACTGTTTTTT. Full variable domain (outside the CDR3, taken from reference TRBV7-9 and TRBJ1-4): DTGVSQNPRHKITKRGQNVTFRCDPISEHNRLYWYRQTLGQGPEFLTYFQNEAQLEKSRLLSDRFSAERPKGSFSTLEIQRTEQGDSAMYLCASSPPTGVGKLFFGSGTQLSVL.

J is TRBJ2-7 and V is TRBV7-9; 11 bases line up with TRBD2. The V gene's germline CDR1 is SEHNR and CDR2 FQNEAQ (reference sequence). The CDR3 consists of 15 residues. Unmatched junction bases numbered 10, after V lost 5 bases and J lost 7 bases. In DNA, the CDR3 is TGTGCCAGCAGCGGCAGGACTAGCGGGCGGTCGGAGCAGTACTTC. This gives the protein CASSGRTSGRSEQYF.

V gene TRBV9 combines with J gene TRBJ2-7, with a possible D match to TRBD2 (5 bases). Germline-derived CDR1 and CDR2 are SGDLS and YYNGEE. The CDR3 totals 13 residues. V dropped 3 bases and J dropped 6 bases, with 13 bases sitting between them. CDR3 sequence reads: CASSGLRPGEQYF. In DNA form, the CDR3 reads TGTGCCAGCAGCGGACTAAGGCCAGGCGAGCAGTACTTC.

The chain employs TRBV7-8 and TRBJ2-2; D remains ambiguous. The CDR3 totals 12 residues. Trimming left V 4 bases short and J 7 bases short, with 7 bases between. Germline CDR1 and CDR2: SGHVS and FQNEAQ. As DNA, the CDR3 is TGTGCCAGCAGCTCGAGACTCGGGGAGCTGTTTTTT. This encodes CASSSRLGELFF.

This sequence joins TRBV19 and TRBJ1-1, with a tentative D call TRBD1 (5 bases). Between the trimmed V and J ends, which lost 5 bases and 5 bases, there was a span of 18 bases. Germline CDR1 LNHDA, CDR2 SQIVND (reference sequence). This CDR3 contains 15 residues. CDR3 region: CASSPVHGGGTEAFF. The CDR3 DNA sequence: TGTGCCAGTAGTCCTGTCCATGGCGGGGGAACTGAAGCTTTCTTT.

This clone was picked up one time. CDR3: CASSQAGMSRSYEQYF. CDR3 DNA: TGTGCCAGCAGCCAAGCCGGGATGTCACGATCCTACGAGCAGTACTTC. This chain uses TRBV3-1 (or the pseudogene TRBV3-2) with TRBJ2-7, with a possible D match to TRBD2 (5 bases). Per the germline V gene, CDR1 is LGHDT and CDR2 is YNNKEL (reference sequence). This CDR3 has 16 residues. V lost 1 base, J lost 1 base, and 14 bases lay in between.

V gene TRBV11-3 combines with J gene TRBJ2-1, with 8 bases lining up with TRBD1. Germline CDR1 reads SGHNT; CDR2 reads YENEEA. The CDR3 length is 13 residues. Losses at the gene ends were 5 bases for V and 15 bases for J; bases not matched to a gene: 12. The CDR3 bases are TGTGCCAGCAGCCCACTCCCGGGACAGGTATTGTTCTTC. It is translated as CASSPLPGQVLFF.

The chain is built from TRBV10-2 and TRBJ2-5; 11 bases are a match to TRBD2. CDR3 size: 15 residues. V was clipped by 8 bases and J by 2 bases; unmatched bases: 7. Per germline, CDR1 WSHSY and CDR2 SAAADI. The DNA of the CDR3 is TGCGCCAGCGGGGGACTAGCGGTGGAGCAAGAGACCCAGTACTTC. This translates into CASGGLAVEQETQYF.

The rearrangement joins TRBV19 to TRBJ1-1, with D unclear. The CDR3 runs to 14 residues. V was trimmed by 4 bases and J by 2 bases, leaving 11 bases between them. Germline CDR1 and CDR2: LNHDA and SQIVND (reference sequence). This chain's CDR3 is CASSTRVTNTEAFF. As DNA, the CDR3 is TGTGCCAGTAGTACGAGGGTAACTAACACTGAAGCTTTCTTT.

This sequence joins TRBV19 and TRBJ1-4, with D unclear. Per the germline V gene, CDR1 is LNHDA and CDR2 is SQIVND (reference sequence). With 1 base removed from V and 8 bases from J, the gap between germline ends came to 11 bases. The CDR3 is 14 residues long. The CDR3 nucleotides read TGTGCCAGTAGTATAGTTGTGGCCCCCGAAAAACTGTTTTTT. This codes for CASSIVVAPEKLFF.

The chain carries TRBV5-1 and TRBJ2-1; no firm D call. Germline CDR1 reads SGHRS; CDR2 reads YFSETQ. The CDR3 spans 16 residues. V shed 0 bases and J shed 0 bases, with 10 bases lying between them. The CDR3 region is CASSLGYKSSYNEQFF. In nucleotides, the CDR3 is TGCGCCAGCAGCTTGGGTTATAAGAGCTCCTACAATGAGCAGTTCTTC.

The CDR3 region has the DNA TGTGCCAGCAGCCCGGGGGACTACACAGATACGCAGTATTTT. It specifies CASSPGDYTDTQYF. The J gene is TRBJ2-3, the V gene TRBV5-6; 7 nucleotides line up with TRBD2. J gave up 2 bases and V 4 bases, and 4 bases lay outside the gene matches. CDR3 length: 14 amino acids. Germline V lookup: CDR1 SGHDT, CDR2 YYEEEE.

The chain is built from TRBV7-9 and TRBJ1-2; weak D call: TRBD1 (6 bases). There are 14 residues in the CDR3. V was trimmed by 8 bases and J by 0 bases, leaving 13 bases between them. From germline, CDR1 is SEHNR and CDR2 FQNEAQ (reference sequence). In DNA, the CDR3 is TGTGCCAGCGCGAGACAGGTAGCTAACTATGGCTACACCTTC. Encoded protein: CASARQVANYGYTF.

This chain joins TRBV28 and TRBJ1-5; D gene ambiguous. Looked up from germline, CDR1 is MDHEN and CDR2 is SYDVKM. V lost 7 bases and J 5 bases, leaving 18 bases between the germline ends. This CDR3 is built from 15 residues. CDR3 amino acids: CASILGGLGYQPQHF. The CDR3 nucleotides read TGTGCCAGCATTCTGGGAGGTCTTGGGTATCAGCCCCAGCATTTT.

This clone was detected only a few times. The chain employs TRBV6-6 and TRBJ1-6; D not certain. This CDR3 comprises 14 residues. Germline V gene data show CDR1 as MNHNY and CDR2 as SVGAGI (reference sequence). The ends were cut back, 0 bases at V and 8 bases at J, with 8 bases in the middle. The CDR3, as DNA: TGTGCCAGCAGTTACTCGGGTCAGGATTCACCCCTCCACTTT. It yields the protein CASSYSGQDSPLHF.

The CDR3 loop is CASSPWGQRYEQYF. The CDR3 DNA is TGTGCCAGCAGTCCCTGGGGCCAGCGCTACGAGCAGTACTTC. The chain uses TRBV27 and TRBJ2-7; D may be TRBD1 (5 bases). Trimming left V 5 bases short and J 3 bases short, with 14 bases between. CDR3 length equals 14 residues. From germline, CDR1 is MNHEY and CDR2 SMNVEV (reference sequence).

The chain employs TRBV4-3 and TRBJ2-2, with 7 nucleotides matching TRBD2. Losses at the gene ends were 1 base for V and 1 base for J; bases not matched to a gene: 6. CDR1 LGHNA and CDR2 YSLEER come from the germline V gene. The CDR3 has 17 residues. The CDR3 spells CASSQGAASGNTGELFF. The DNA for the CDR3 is TGCGCCAGCAGCCAAGGGGCGGCTAGCGGGAACACCGGGGAGCTGTTTTTT.

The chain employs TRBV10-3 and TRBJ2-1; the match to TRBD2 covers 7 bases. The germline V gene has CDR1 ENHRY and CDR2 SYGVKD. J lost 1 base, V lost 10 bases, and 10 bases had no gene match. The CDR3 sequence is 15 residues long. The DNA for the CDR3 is TGTGCCACATTCGCGGGAGAATGGTCCTACAATGAGCAGTTCTTC. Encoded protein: CATFAGEWSYNEQFF.

CDR3 residues: CASSDRGYGGGYTF. As DNA, the CDR3 is TGTGCCAGCAGCGACAGGGGATACGGTGGGGGCTACACCTTC. The chain joins TRBV28 to TRBJ1-2; 8 bases are shared with TRBD1. With V trimmed by 6 bases and J by 8 bases, 11 bases remained unmatched. The germline V gene has CDR1 MDHEN and CDR2 SYDVKM. This CDR3 spans 14 amino acids.

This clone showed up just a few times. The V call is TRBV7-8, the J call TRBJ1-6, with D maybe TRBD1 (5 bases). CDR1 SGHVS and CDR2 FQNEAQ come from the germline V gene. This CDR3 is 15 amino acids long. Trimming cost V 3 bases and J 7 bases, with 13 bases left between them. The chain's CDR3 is CASSFNRQSNSPLHF. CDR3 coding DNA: TGTGCCAGCAGCTTCAACCGACAGTCGAATTCACCCCTCCACTTT.

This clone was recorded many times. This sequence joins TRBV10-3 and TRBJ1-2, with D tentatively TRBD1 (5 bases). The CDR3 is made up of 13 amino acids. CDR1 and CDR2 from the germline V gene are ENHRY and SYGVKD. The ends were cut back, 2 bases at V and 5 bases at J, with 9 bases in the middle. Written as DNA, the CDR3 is TGTGCCATCAGTGAGCAGGGAGGATATGGCTACACCTTC. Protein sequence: CAISEQGGYGYTF.

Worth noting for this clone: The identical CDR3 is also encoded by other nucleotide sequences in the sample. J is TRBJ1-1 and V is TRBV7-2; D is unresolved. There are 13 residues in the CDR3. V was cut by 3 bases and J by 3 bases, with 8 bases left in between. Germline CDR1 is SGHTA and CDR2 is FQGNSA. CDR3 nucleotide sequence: TGTGCCAGCAGCTTGGAGCAGTACACTGAAGCTTTCTTT. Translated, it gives CASSLEQYTEAFF.

The CDR3 loop reads CASSTSTSGDSYEQYF. CDR3 bases: TGTGCCAGCAGCACCTCGACTAGCGGGGACTCCTACGAGCAGTACTTC. The chain couples TRBV9 to TRBJ2-7, with 11 bases lining up with TRBD2. J was trimmed by 0 bases and V by 4 bases; bases with no gene match: 6. The length of the CDR3 is 16 residues. In germline, CDR1 is SGDLS, CDR2 YYNGEE.

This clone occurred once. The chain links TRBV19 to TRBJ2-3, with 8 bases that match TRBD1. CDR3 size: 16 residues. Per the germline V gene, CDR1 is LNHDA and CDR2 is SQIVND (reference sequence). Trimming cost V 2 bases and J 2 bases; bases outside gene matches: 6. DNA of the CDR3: TGTGCCAGTAGTATAAACAGGGGGAACCCCACAGATACGCAGTATTTT. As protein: CASSINRGNPTDTQYF.